These 27 T cell receptor beta chains came from one sample sequenced in a study of cytomegalovirus exposure and HLA in healthy donors. PCR involved 60 Vbeta and 13 Jbeta primers. Assay used: immunoSEQ multiplex PCR; TCRdb lists only in-frame clones, some missing. The sample carries 150,000 to 250,000 clones, 65% to 85% recorded once. The sample consisted of PBMCs. All receptors come from a boy aged 2-9 years in good health and CMV-seronegative.

V is TRBV7-2 and J is TRBJ1-1; D ambiguous. The CDR3 sequence is 14 residues long. CDR1 is SGHTA and CDR2 is FQGNSA in the germline V gene. V was shortened by 1 base and J by 0 bases, with 6 bases between the two germline ends. The CDR3, as DNA: TGTGCCAGCAGCTTAGTTACGGTGAACACTGAAGCTTTCTTT. It codes for CASSLVTVNTEAFF.

The rearrangement links TRBV11-2 to TRBJ1-5; a weak D match, TRBD1 (6 bases). V shed 6 bases and J shed 0 bases, with 9 bases lying between them. The CDR3 totals 14 residues. Looked up from germline, CDR1 is SGHAT and CDR2 is FQNNGV. The CDR3 here is CASSSDSSNQPQHF. The CDR3 coding sequence is TGTGCCAGCAGTTCGGACAGTAGCAATCAGCCCCAGCATTTT.

The chain links TRBV2 to TRBJ2-1; a weak D match, TRBD2 (6 bases). V lost 4 bases and J lost 8, with 9 bases in between. The CDR3 has 12 amino acids. CDR1 is SNHLY and CDR2 is FYNNEI in the germline V gene. The CDR3: CASSGRRDEQFF. Here the CDR3 DNA reads TGTGCCAGCAGTGGGAGGAGGGATGAGCAGTTCTTC.

The chain links TRBV6-1 to TRBJ1-1; 8 positions match TRBD1. The V gene's germline CDR1 is MNHNS and CDR2 SASEGT. Trimming took 3 bases from V and 7 from J; bases not matched to a gene: 7. The CDR3 runs 14 residues. The CDR3 protein is CASSEDRVRDEAFF. In nucleotides, the CDR3 is TGTGCCAGCAGTGAGGACAGGGTACGGGATGAAGCTTTCTTT.

In nucleotides, the CDR3 is TGTGCCAGCAGCTTAGGTAGCGGGGGCCACTACAATGAGCAGTTCTTC. Residues: CASSLGSGGHYNEQFF. The V and J genes are TRBV7-9 and TRBJ2-1; TRBD2 aligns across 9 bases. The CDR3 runs 16 residues. With 1 base clipped from V and 3 bases from J, the junction kept 4 bases outside the gene matches. Germline V lookup: CDR1 SEHNR, CDR2 FQNEAQ (reference sequence).

This chain connects TRBV5-4 to TRBJ2-7; possibly TRBD2 for D (5 bases). The CDR3 totals 12 residues. Germline CDR1 SGHNT, CDR2 YYREEE (reference sequence). Between the trimmed V and J ends, which lost 2 bases and 6 bases, there was a span of 9 bases. CDR3 nucleotide sequence: TGTGCCAGCAGCTTCCCGGGGAGCGAGCAGTACTTC. It is translated as CASSFPGSEQYF.

This clone was counted a few times. This rearrangement joins TRBV19 to TRBJ1-6; D not certain. The CDR3 length is 14 residues. Trimming shortened V by 10 bases and J by 0 bases, and 10 bases separated the two germline ends. Germline V gene data show CDR1 as LNHDA and CDR2 as SQIVND (reference sequence). The CDR3 here is CATRESSYNSPLHF. DNA of the CDR3: TGTGCCACCCGGGAGAGCTCCTATAATTCACCCCTCCACTTT.

The chain uses TRBV5-1 and TRBJ1-2, with TRBD1 as a possible D gene (6 bases). This CDR3 comprises 15 residues. V shed 4 bases and J shed 4 bases, with 17 bases lying between them. Germline V lookup: CDR1 SGHRS, CDR2 YFSETQ. The CDR3 sequence: CASSVRGRGGYGYTF. The DNA of the CDR3 is TGCGCCAGCAGCGTAAGGGGACGAGGGGGCTATGGCTACACCTTC.

This sequence joins TRBV18 and TRBJ2-7; 8 bases line up with TRBD1. The ends lost 3 bases at V and 3 bases at J; junction bases unmatched: 4. Germline-derived CDR1 and CDR2 are KGHSH and LQKENI. The CDR3 extends over 14 amino acids. CDR3 loop: CASSPQDRVYEQYF. The CDR3 DNA follows: TGTGCCAGCTCACCGCAGGACAGGGTCTACGAGCAGTACTTC.

This chain connects TRBV7-2 to TRBJ2-7, with D tentatively TRBD2 (5 bases). V gave up 9 bases and J gave up 2 bases, with 14 bases separating them. This CDR3 is built from 13 residues. Germline-derived CDR1 and CDR2 are SGHTA and FQGNSA. CDR3 sequence: CARTQADPYEQYF. CDR3 in DNA: TGTGCCAGGACGCAAGCGGACCCCTACGAGCAGTACTTC.

A few counts support this clone. CDR3 residues: CASSFRGMNTEAFF. CDR3 nucleotide sequence: TGTGCCAGCAGTTTCAGGGGGATGAACACTGAAGCTTTCTTT. The chain joins TRBV6-6 to TRBJ1-1; 7 bases map to TRBD1. Germline-derived CDR1 and CDR2 are MNHNY and SVGAGI (reference sequence). The CDR3 runs to 14 residues. V was pared by 4 bases and J by 0 bases, with 2 bases of the junction left unmatched.

The rearrangement links TRBV18 to TRBJ1-6, with D unresolved. CDR3 size: 14 residues. V shed 3 bases and J shed 8 bases, with 11 bases lying between them. Looked up from germline, CDR1 is KGHSH and CDR2 is LQKENI. For the CDR3, the DNA is TGTGCCAGCTCACCGAATTCGCGGGATTCACCCCTCCACTTT. This codes for CASSPNSRDSPLHF.

This clone has just one count. This chain connects TRBV30 to TRBJ1-1, with 10 bases matching TRBD1. The CDR3 spans 13 residues. The V gene end was trimmed by 5 bases and the J gene end by 3 bases; junction bases not matched to a gene: 3. The germline V gene has CDR1 GTSNPN and CDR2 SVGIG (reference sequence). The CDR3 DNA sequence: TGTGCCTGGGTGACAGGGGGCTACACTGAAGCTTTCTTT. It is translated as CAWVTGGYTEAFF.

This clone was counted a single time. The gene calls are TRBV7-3 and TRBJ1-2; D is possibly TRBD1 (5 bases). Germline V lookup: CDR1 SGHTA, CDR2 FQGTGA. V was shortened by 8 bases and J by 4 bases, with 11 bases between the two germline ends. The CDR3 extends over 12 amino acids. CDR3 amino acids: CASGRRGYGYTF. The CDR3 coding sequence is TGTGCCAGCGGGAGGAGGGGCTATGGCTACACCTTC.

The rearrangement joins TRBV12-5 to TRBJ2-7; D may be TRBD1 (6 bases). V was trimmed by 10 bases and J by 3 bases, leaving 10 bases between them. The CDR3 runs 11 residues. Germline V gene lookup returns CDR1 LGHNT and CDR2 FRNRAP. CDR3 protein: CAKDRHYEQYF. CDR3 in DNA: TGTGCTAAGGACAGACACTACGAGCAGTACTTC.

The chain uses TRBV4-1 and TRBJ1-4, with TRBD1 as a possible D gene (5 bases). The CDR3 has 15 amino acids. The V and J ends lost 1 base and 7 bases respectively, with 13 bases between them. CDR1 and CDR2 from the germline V gene are MGHRA and YSYEKL. The CDR3 nucleotides are TGCGCCAGCAGCCAAGGCGGGGGTGGGGGTGAAAAACTGTTTTTT. This encodes CASSQGGGGGEKLFF.

This clone turned up a few times. CDR3: CAIRGGATDTQYF. CDR3 nucleotides: TGTGCCATCAGGGGGGGGGCCACAGATACGCAGTATTTT. This rearrangement joins TRBV10-3 to TRBJ2-3; possible D gene TRBD2, 7 bases. The CDR3 is 13 amino acids. Germline V lookup: CDR1 ENHRY, CDR2 SYGVKD. V shed 6 bases and J shed 2 bases, with 9 bases lying between them.

This chain joins TRBV13 and TRBJ2-5, with 11 bases matching TRBD2. The CDR3 is made up of 17 amino acids. J was trimmed by 1 base and V by 5 bases; bases with no gene match: 9. CDR1 is PRHDT and CDR2 is FYEKMQ in the germline V gene (reference sequence). CDR3 residues: CASSHSLAGGSQETQYF. In DNA form, the CDR3 reads TGTGCCAGCAGCCATTCATTAGCGGGGGGGAGCCAAGAGACCCAGTACTTC.

V is TRBV29-1 and J is TRBJ1-5; D not resolved. Germline V gene lookup returns CDR1 SQVTM and CDR2 ANQGSEA. Between the trimmed V and J ends, which lost 0 bases and 7 bases, there was a span of 16 bases. This CDR3 region has 15 residues. The CDR3 protein is CSVEDKRQSNQPQHF. The CDR3, as DNA: TGCAGCGTTGAAGATAAGCGTCAATCTAACCAGCCCCAGCATTTT.

This chain joins TRBV5-6 and TRBJ1-1, with TRBD1 matching 8 bases. In germline, CDR1 is SGHDT, CDR2 YYEEEE. V lost 4 bases and J lost 7; bases outside the gene matches: 12. The CDR3 sequence is 15 residues long. The CDR3 reads CASSLTSRGLDEAFF. For the CDR3, the DNA is TGTGCCAGCAGCCTGACCTCCAGGGGGCTTGATGAAGCTTTCTTT.

Details on this clone: Other DNA sequences of this sample code for an identical CDR3. The V call is TRBV18, the J call TRBJ1-1; TRBD1 matches 8 bases. V shed 3 bases, J shed 0 bases, and the junction held 3 bases outside the gene matches. The germline CDR1 and CDR2 sequences are KGHSH and LQKENI. This CDR3 spans 15 amino acids. DNA for the CDR3: TGTGCCAGCTCACCCAGGACAGGGATGAACACTGAAGCTTTCTTT. This codes for CASSPRTGMNTEAFF.

This clone was seen only once. The chain recombines TRBV11-1 with TRBJ1-6; a possible D gene is TRBD1 (6 bases). Trimming took 6 bases from V and 10 from J, leaving 16 bases between them. Germline CDR1 is SGHAT and CDR2 is FQDESV (reference sequence). The CDR3 sequence is 14 residues long. The CDR3 loop is CASSTGKQWSPLHF. The DNA of the CDR3 is TGTGCCAGCAGTACAGGGAAGCAGTGGTCACCCCTCCACTTT.

The chain is built from TRBV6-5 and TRBJ2-6, with 8 bases matching TRBD1. Looked up from germline, CDR1 is MNHEY and CDR2 is SVGAGI. Trimming cost V 8 bases and J 0 bases; bases outside gene matches: 0. This CDR3 has 14 residues. The CDR3 here is CASGQGSGANVLTF. The CDR3 nucleotides read TGTGCCAGCGGACAGGGCTCTGGGGCCAACGTCCTGACTTTC.

The chain uses TRBV7-3 and TRBJ2-3; TRBD1 might be the D (7 bases). Germline V lookup: CDR1 SGHTA, CDR2 FQGTGA. The CDR3 runs to 17 residues. With 5 bases removed from V and 1 base from J, the gap between germline ends came to 19 bases. CDR3 in DNA: TGTGCCAGCAGCATAAGCCCGACAGGGAGGCGCACAGATACGCAGTATTTT. It encodes CASSISPTGRRTDTQYF.

In its sample, this clone was seen once. V usage is TRBV7-2 and J usage is TRBJ1-3; TRBD1 matches at 9 bases. J lost 2 bases, V lost 5 bases, and 4 bases had no gene match. The CDR3 has 15 residues. The germline V gene has CDR1 SGHTA and CDR2 FQGNSA. The CDR3 region has the DNA TGTGCCAGCAGCCACAGGGGGCGCGCTGGAAACACCATATATTTT. Its protein is CASSHRGRAGNTIYF.

This rearrangement joins TRBV4-3 to TRBJ2-7; D perhaps matches TRBD2 (6 bases). V lost 4 bases and J lost 4, with 23 bases in between. CDR3 length: 17 amino acids. CDR1 and CDR2 from the germline V gene are LGHNA and YSLEER. The CDR3 DNA reads as TGCGCCAGCAGCCCGCCGGGCCAACTAGACGGGGGATACGAGCAGTACTTC. Residues: CASSPPGQLDGGYEQYF.

This clone appeared a few times. The chain employs TRBV18 and TRBJ1-6; D unclear. V was clipped by 2 bases and J by 7 bases, with 15 bases between them. This CDR3 comprises 16 residues. Germline CDR1 is KGHSH and CDR2 is LQKENI. For the CDR3, the DNA is TGTGCCAGCTCACCAAGGGAGTCCCACCCGAATTCACCCCTCCACTTT. Its protein product is CASSPRESHPNSPLHF.